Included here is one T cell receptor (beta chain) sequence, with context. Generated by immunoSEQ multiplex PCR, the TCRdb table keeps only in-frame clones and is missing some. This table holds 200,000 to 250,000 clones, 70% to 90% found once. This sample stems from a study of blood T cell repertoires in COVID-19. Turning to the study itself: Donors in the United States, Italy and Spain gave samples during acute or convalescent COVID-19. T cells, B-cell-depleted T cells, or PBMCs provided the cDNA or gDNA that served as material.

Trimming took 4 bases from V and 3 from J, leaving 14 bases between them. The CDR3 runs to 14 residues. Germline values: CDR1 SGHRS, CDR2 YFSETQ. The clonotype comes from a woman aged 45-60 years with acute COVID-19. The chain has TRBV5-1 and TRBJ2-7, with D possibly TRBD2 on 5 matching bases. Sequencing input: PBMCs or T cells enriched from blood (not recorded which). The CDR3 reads CASSRGGGVYEQYF. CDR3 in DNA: TGCGCCAGCAGCCGGGGTGGAGGTGTCTACGAGCAGTACTTC. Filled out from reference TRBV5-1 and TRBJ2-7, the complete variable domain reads KAGVTQTPRYLIKTRGQQVTLSCSPISGHRSVSWYQQTPGQGLQFLFEYFSETQRNKGNFPGRFSGRQFSNSRSEMNVSTLELGDSALYLCASSRGGGVYEQYFGPGTRLTVT.